These 2 T cell receptor beta chains were sequenced from one sample in a study of cytomegalovirus exposure and HLA in healthy donors (dated by TCRdb to about 2017). Receptor libraries were prepared by the immunoSEQ multiplex PCR assay. TCRdb limited this immuneACCESS table to in-frame rearrangements with V and J called. A share of clones is missing; checked studies link under half to unresolved V genes, and the rest is unexplained. This sample lists tens of thousands of clones; 85% to 95% were detected once. The ten largest account for less than 3.5% of the sample. Sequencing used PBMCs. The receptors stem from a man between 18 and 29 years old in good health and CMV-seronegative.

The CDR3, as DNA: TGTGCCAGCAGCCCCTCGCGGGGGTGGGAGCAGTACTTC. This sequence encodes CASSPSRGWEQYF. V gene TRBV7-8 combines with J gene TRBJ2-7, with 7 nucleotides matching TRBD2. The CDR3 extends over 13 amino acids. V lost 5 bases to trimming and J lost 7 bases; unmatched junction nucleotides: 8. CDR1 and CDR2 (germline): SGHVS, FQNEAQ.

V usage is TRBV30 and J usage is TRBJ2-5; 8 bases map to TRBD1. Germline V gives CDR1 GTSNPN, CDR2 SVGIG (reference sequence). The CDR3 is 14 amino acids. Trimming at V came to 3 bases and at J to 4 bases, leaving 7 bases not matched to a gene. As DNA, the CDR3 is TGTGCCTGGAGCAGTCGGACAGGGCGAGAGACCCAGTACTTC. It specifies CAWSSRTGRETQYF.